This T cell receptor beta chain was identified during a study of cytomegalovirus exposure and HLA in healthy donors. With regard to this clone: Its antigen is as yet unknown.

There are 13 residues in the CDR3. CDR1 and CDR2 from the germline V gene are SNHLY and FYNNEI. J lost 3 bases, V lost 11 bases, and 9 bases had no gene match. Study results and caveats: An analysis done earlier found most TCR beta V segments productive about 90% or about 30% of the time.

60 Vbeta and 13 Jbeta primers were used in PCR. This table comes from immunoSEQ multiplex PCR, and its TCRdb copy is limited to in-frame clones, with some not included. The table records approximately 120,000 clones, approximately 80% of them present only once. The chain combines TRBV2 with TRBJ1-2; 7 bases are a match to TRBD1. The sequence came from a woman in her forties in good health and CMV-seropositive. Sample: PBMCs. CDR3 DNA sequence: TGTGCCGATAAGGAGGGGGCTTACTATGGCTACACCTTC. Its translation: CADKEGAYYGYTF.